This T cell receptor (beta chain) comes out of a study of spatial heterogeneity in lung cancer. Overall study: Follow-up PBMC specimens underwent sequencing when available; their median timing was around 2 years after resection.

General observations from the study: Ubiquitous expanded tumor TCRs appeared in blood more at resection than follow-up.

CDR3 length: 18 residues. From germline, CDR1 is MNHEY and CDR2 SVGEGT. V lost 0 bases and J lost 5, with 20 bases in between. Time point denoted: blood at routine non-recurrence follow-up after resection. No cell sorting; template was whole RNA from tumor, lung tissue or PBMC. A unique molecular identifier was carried by every single TCR cDNA molecule. Each CDR3 protein gets one entry after TCRdb re-called the 5' RACE reads with MiXCR. The table lists fewer than 60,000 distinct CDR3 sequences, about 7.4% of them singletons. This clonotype was picked up many times. Its specificity is not known. The sequencing here drew on PBMCs, taken at follow-up. This TCR derives from a female donor with early-stage non-small cell lung cancer. This chain uses TRBV6-2 or TRBV6-3 with TRBJ1-5, with a weak D call TRBD1 (6 bases). The CDR3 DNA reads as TGTGCCAGCAGTTACTCGATCCGGGGGCCTAAGGGGGATCAGCCCCAGCATTTT. Its protein product is CASSYSIRGPKGDQPQHF.